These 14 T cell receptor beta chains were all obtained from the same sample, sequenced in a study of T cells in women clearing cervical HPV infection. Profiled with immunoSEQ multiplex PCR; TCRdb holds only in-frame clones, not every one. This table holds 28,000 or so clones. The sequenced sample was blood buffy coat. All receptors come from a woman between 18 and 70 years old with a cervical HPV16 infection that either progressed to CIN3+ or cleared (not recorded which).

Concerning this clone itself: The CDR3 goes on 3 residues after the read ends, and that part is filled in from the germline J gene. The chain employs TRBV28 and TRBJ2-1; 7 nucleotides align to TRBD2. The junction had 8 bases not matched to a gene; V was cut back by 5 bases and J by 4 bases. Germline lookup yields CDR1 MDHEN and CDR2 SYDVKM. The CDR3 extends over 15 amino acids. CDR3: CASSPLAVQYNEQFF. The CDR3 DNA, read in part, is TGTGCCAGCAGTCCTCTAGCGGTCCAATACAATGAG.

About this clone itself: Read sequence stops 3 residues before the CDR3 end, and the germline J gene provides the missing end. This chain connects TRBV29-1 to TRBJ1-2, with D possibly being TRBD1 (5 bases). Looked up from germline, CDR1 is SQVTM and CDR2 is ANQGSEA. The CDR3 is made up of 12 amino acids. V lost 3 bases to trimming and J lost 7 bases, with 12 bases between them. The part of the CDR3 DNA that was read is TGCAGCGTTGATTTGGGGCGAAGTGGC. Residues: CSVDLGRSG. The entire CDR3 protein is CSVDLGRSGYTF. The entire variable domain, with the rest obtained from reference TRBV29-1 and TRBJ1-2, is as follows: SAVISQKPSRDICQRGTSLTIQCQVDSQVTMMFWYRQQPGQSLTLIATANQGSEATYESGFVIDKFPISRPNLTFSTLTVSNMSPEDSSIYLCSVDLGRSGYTFGSGTRLTVV.

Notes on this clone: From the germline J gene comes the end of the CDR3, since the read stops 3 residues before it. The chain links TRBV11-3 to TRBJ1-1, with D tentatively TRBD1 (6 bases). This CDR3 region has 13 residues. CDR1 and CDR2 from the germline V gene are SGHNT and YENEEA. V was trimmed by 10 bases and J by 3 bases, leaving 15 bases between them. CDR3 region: CATRQEAYTEAFF. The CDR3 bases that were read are TGTGCCACCAGACAGGAGGCTTACACTGAA.

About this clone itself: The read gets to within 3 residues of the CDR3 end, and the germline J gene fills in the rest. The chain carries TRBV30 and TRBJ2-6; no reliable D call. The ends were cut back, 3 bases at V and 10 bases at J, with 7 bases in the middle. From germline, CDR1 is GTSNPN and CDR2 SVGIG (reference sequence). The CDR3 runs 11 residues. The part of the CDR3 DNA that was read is TGTGCCTGGAGCTCCCCTAACGTC. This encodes CAWSSPNV. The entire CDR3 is CAWSSPNVLTF.

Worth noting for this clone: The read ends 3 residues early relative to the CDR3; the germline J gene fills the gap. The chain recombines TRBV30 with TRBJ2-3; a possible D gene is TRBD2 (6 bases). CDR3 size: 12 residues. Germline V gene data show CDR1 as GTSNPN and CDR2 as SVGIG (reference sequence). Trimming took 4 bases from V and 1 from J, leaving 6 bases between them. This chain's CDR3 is CAWTSGTDTQYF. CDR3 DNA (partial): TGTGCCTGGACTAGCGGCACAGATACG.

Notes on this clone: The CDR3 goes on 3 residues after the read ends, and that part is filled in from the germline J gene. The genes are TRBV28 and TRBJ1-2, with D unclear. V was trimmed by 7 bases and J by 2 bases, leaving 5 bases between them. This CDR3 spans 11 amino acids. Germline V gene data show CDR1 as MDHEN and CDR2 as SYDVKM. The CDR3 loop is CASKQNYGYTF. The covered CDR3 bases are TGTGCCAGCAAACAGAACTATGGC.

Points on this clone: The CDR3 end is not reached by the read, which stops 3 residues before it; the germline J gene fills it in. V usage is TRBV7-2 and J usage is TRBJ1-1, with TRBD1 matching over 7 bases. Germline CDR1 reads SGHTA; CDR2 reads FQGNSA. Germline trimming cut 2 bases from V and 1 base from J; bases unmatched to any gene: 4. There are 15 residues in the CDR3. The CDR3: CASSLTGTANTEAFF. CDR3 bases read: TGTGCCAGCAGCTTAACTGGGACAGCGAACACTGAA. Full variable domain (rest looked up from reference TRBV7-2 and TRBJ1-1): GAGVSQSPSNKVTEKGKDVELRCDPISGHTALYWYRQSLGQGLEFLIYFQGNSAPDKSGLPSDRFSAERTGGSVSTLTIQRTQQEDSAVYLCASSLTGTANTEAFFGQGTRLTVV.

The CDR3: CASSKISGGAGGTGELFF. The CDR3 bases that were read are TGTGCCAGTAGTAAAATTAGCGGGGGGGCCGGGGGCACCGGGGAG. The chain is built from TRBV19 and TRBJ2-2; the match to TRBD2 covers 11 bases. Sequencing ends 3 residues short of the CDR3 end; the germline J gene provides the rest. V dropped 4 bases and J dropped 4; count of bases not matched to a gene: 11. The germline gives CDR1 LNHDA, CDR2 SQIVND (reference sequence). The CDR3 sequence is 18 residues long.

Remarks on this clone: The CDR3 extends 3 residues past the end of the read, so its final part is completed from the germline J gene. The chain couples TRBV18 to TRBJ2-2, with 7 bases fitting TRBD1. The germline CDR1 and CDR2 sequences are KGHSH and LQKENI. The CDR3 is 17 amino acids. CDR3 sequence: CASSPLRGMLANEKLFF. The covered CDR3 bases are TGTGCCAGCTCACCACTCAGGGGGATGTTGGCTAATGAAAAG.

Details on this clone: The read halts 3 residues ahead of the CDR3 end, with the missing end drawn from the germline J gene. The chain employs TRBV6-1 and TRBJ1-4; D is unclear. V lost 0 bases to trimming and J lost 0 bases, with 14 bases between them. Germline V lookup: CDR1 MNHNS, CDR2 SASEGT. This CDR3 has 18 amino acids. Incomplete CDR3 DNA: TGTGCCAGCAGTGAAGCCGAACGGACTTTTGCAACTAATGAAAAA. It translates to CASSEAERTFATNEK. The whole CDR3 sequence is CASSEAERTFATNEKLFF.

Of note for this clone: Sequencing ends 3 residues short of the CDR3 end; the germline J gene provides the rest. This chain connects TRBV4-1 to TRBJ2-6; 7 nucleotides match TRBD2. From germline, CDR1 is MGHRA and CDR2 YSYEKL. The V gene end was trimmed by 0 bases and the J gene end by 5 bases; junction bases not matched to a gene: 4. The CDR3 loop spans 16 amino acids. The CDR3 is CASSQEAGVRANVLTF. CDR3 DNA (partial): TGCGCCAGCAGCCAAGAGGCGGGGGTAAGGGCCAACGTC.

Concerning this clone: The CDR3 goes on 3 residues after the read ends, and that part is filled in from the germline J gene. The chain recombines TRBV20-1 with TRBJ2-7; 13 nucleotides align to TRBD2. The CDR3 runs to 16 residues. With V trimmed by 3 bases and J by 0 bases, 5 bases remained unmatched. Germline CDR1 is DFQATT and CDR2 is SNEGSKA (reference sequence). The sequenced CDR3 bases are TGCAGTGCTAGTTCGACTAGCGGGGGGAGCTCCTACGAG. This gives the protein CSASSTSGGSSYE. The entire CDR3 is CSASSTSGGSSYEQYF.

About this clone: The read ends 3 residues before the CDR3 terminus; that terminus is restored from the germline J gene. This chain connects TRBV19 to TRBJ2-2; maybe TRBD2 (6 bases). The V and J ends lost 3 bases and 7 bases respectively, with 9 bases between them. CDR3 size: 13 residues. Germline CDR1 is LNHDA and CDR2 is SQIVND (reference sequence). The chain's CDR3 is CASSIGGVGELFF. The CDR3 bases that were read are TGTGCCAGTAGTATTGGAGGGGTCGGGGAG.

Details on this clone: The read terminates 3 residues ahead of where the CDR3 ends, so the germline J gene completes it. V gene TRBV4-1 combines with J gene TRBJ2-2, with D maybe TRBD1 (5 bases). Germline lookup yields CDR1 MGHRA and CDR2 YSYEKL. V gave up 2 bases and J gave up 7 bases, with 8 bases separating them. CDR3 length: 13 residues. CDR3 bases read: TGCGCCAGCAGCCAACAGGGTGACGGGGAG. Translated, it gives CASSQQGDGE. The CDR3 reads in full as CASSQQGDGELFF.